This T cell receptor (beta chain) was recovered during a study of blood T cells in healthy people across ages. Through a sample-barcoded 5' primer and a J-beta primer mix, a second PCR was run for 7 to 11 cycles. TCRdb re-derived calls from the 5' RACE reads in MiXCR, one entry per CDR3 protein. The table has roughly 1,500,000 distinct CDR3 sequences, 30% to 35% seen once. V dropped 1 base and J dropped 2 bases, with 16 bases sitting between them. Germline CDR1 reads SGHVS; CDR2 reads FQNEAQ. This CDR3 is 17 amino acids long. This clonotype originated in a woman aged 25 to 39 in good health. The sequencing sample was made of blood. This rearrangement joins TRBV7-8 to TRBJ2-3, with a possible D match to TRBD2 (5 bases). CDR3 nucleotide sequence: TGTGCCAGCAGCTTAGTTGGAGCGGCTAGAAACACAGATACGCAGTATTTT. Translation gives CASSLVGAARNTDTQYF.